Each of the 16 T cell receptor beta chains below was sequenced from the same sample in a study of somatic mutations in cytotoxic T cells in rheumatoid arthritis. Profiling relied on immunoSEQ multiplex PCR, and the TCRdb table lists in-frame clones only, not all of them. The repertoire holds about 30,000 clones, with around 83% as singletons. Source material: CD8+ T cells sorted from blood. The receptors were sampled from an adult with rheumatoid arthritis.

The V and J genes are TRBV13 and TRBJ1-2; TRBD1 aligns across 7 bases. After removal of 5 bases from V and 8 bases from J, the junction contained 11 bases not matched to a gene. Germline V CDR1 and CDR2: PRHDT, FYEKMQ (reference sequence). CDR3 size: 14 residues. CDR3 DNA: TGTGCCAGCAGCCAGGGGGGCGCCCGGAGGGGCTACACCTTC. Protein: CASSQGGARRGYTF.

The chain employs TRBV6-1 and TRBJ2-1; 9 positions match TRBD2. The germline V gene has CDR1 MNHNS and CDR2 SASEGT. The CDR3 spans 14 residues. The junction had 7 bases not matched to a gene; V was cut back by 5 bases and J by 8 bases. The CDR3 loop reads CASSRSGRHYEQFF. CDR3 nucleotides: TGTGCCAGCAGTCGTAGCGGGAGACACTATGAGCAGTTCTTC.

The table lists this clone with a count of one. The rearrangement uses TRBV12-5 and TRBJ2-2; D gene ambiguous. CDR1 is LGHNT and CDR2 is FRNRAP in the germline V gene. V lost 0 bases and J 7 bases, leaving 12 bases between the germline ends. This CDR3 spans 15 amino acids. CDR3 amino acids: CASGLVLKDSGELFF. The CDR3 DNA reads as TGTGCTAGTGGTTTGGTACTTAAGGATAGCGGGGAGCTGTTTTTT.

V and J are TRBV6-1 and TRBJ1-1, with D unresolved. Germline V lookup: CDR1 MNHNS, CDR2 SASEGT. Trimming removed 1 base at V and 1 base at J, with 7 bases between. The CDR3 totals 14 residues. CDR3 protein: CASSEVVQNTEAFF. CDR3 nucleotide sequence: TGTGCCAGCAGTGAAGTGGTACAGAACACTGAAGCTTTCTTT.

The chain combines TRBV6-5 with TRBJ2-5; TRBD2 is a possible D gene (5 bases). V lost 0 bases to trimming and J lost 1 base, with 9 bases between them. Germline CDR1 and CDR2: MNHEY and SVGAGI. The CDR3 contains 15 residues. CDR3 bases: TGTGCCAGCAGTTACTCGAGCGGCAGCCAAGAGACCCAGTACTTC. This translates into CASSYSSGSQETQYF.

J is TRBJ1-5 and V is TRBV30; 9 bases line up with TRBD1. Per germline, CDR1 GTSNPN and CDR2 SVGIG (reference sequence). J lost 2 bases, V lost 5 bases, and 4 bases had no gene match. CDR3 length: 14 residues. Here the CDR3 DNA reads TGTGCCTGGGGGACAGGGTTGGGCAATCAGCCCCAGCATTTT. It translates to CAWGTGLGNQPQHF.

The CDR3 DNA is TGTGCCAGCAGCTCCCCGTTTTCTAGCGGAGCCCCCACAGATACGCAGTATTTT. This sequence encodes CASSSPFSSGAPTDTQYF. The chain carries TRBV11-3 and TRBJ2-3, with TRBD2 identical over 7 bases. Per the germline V gene, CDR1 is SGHNT and CDR2 is YENEEA. V lost 4 bases to trimming and J lost 2 bases; unmatched junction nucleotides: 15. The CDR3 totals 18 residues.

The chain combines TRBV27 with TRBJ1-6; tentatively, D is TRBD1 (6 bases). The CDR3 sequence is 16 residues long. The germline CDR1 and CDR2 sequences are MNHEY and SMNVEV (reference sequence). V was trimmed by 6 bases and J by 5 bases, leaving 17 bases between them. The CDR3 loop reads CASRGAGVSNNSPLHF. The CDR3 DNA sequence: TGTGCCAGCAGAGGGGCAGGGGTTAGTAATAATTCACCCCTCCACTTT.

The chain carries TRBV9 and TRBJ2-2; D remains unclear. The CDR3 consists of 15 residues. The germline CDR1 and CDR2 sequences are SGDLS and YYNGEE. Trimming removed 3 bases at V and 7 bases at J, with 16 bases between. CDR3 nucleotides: TGTGCCAGCAGCGCTGAACTCGCGCCCGGCGGGGAGCTGTTTTTT. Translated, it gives CASSAELAPGGELFF. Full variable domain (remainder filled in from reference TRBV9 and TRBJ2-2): DSGVTQTPKHLITATGQRVTLRCSPRSGDLSVYWYQQSLDQGLQFLIQYYNGEERAKGNILERFSAQQFPDLHSELNLSSLELGDSALYFCASSAELAPGGELFFGEGSRLTVL.

As DNA, the CDR3 is TGTGCCATCAGTATCGCGGAAGGCAAGACCCAGTACTTC. Residues: CAISIAEGKTQYF. The rearrangement links TRBV10-3 to TRBJ2-5; D is uncertain. The V end was cut by 5 bases, the J end by 6 bases, with 13 bases between. The CDR3 is 13 amino acids. CDR1 is ENHRY, CDR2 SYGVKD, per germline.

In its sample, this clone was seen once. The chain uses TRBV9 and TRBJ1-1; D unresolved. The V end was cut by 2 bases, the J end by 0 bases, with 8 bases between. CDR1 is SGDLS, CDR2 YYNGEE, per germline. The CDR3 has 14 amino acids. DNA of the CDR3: TGTGCCAGCAGCGTGCATGGGGTGAACACTGAAGCTTTCTTT. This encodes CASSVHGVNTEAFF.

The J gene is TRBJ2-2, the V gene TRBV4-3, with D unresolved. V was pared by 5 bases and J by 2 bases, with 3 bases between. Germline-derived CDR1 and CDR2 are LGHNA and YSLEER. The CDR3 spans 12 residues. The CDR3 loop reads CASSSNTGELFF. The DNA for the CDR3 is TGCGCCAGCAGCTCAAACACCGGGGAGCTGTTTTTT.

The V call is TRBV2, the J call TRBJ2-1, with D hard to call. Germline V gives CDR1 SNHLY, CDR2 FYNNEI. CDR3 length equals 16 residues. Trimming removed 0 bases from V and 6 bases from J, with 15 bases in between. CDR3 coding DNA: TGTGCCAGCAGTGAAGCCCCGAGAGTGGAAGTCAATGAGCAGTTCTTC. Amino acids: CASSEAPRVEVNEQFF.

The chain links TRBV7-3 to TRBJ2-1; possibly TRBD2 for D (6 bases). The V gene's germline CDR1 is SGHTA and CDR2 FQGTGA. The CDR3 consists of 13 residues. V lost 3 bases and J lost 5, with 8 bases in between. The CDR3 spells CASSFGGDNEQFF. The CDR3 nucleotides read TGTGCCAGCAGCTTCGGAGGGGACAATGAGCAGTTCTTC.

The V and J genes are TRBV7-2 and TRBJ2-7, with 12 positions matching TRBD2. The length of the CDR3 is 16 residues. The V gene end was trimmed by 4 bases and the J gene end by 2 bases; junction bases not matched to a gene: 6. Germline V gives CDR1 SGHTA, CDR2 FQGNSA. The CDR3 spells CASSSQLAGGTYEQYF. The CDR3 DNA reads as TGTGCCAGCAGCTCCCAACTAGCGGGGGGCACCTACGAGCAGTACTTC. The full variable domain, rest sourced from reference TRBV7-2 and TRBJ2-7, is GAGVSQSPSNKVTEKGKDVELRCDPISGHTALYWYRQSLGQGLEFLIYFQGNSAPDKSGLPSDRFSAERTGGSVSTLTIQRTQQEDSAVYLCASSSQLAGGTYEQYFGPGTRLTVT.

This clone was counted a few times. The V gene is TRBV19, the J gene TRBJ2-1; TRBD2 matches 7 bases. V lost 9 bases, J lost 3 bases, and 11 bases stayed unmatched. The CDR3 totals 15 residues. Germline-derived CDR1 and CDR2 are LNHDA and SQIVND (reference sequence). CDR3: CASVGSGGIYNEQFF. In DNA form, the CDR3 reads TGTGCCAGCGTGGGGTCGGGGGGTATCTACAATGAGCAGTTCTTC.